This TCR beta chain was sequenced for a study of blood T cell repertoires in COVID-19 (dated by TCRdb to 2020 to 2021). In terms of the full investigation: The collaborator samples originated in the United States, Italy and Spain and spanned the acute and convalescent phases of COVID-19. The material from the prospective study consisted of cDNA or gDNA derived from T cells, B-cell-depleted T cells, or PBMCs. The dataset comprised deeply sampled blood TCRbeta repertoires from subjects exposed to, actively infected with, or recovered from COVID-19. The repertoires were released in a freely available public database intended as a resource for research on the immune response to SARS-CoV-2. Samples came from the ongoing ImmuneRACE study (first 160 participants) plus 1,254 subjects from 6 global collaborators. The sample metadata nearly always contained a de-identified subject ID, COVID-19 status, age in years and sex. Where available, HLA class I and class II types were obtained from metadata supplied by the sample provider rather than from assay-based typing.

The immunoSEQ Assay, a bias-controlled multiplex PCR, was used to amplify TCRbeta CDR3 regions from genomic DNA. The paper's processing steps were these. Within the assay, amplification of reference gene primers was used to estimate how many nucleated cells each sample contained. Sequence reads were collapsed and filtered to measure the absolute abundance of every unique TCRbeta CDR3 rearrangement. Productive Simpson clonality was computed per sample as the square root of Simpson's diversity index over productive rearrangements. This immuneACCESS table, as held by TCRdb, lists in-frame sequences with V and J called but not all clones. Of the missing ones, under half trace to an unresolved V gene in checked studies; the others have no known cause. V, J and clone size are taken as reported in that table, and D and trimming were inferred from the DNA itself. Across this sample there are a few hundred thousand clones, with over 75% seen only once. Together, the top ten hold approximately 7.4% of the sample.

Participants in the prospective study were enrolled through a virtual design, were aged roughly 18 to 100 years, and lived in roughly 24 United States geographic areas. In the prospective study, cohorts were assigned on the basis of participant-reported clinical history obtained from a screening survey and a study questionnaire. Each participant in the prospective study had whole blood, serum and a nasopharyngeal or oropharyngeal swab collected by mobile phlebotomists. Additional blood draws and questionnaires over an approximately 2-month period could optionally be provided by prospective study participants. Before DNA extraction, blood samples from the prospective study were shipped at room temperature or frozen. The paper's findings and limits, for the study overall: The amount of clinical and demographic metadata varied by source and participant and was provided uncurated.

The germline V gene provides CDR1 SNHLY and CDR2 FYNNEI. V is shortened by 6 bases, J by 0 bases, and the region joining them spans 8 bases. The CDR3 sequence holds 13 residues, the cysteine and phenylalanine included. The CDR3 DNA has 39 bases and is translated from base 1. This clone was seen once. There is no known antigen for this receptor. No per-base quality is available; no much larger clone lies one base away. The sequenced sample was PBMCs or T cells enriched from blood (not recorded which). Here the chain combines TRBV2 and TRBJ1-1; no D gene can be assigned with confidence. The sequence derives from a woman aged 40 to 55 with acute COVID-19. The DNA sequence is TGTGCCAGCAGGGAGATCATGAACACTGAAGCTTTCTTT. The translation is CASREIMNTEAFF.